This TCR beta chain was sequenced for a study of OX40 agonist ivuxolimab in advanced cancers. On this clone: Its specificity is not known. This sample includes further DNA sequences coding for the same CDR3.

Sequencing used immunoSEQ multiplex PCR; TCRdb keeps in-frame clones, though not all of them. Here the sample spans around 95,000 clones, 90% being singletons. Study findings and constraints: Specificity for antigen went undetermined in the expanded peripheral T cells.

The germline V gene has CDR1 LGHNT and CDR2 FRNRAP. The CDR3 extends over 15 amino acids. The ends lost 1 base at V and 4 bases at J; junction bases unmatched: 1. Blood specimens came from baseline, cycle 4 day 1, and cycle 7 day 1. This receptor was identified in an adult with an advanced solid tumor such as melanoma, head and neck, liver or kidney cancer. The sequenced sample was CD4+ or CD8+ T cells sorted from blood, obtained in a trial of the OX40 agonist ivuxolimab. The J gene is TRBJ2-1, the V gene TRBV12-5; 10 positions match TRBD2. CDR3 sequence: CASGLGLAGYNEQFF. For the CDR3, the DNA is TGTGCTAGTGGTTTGGGACTAGCGGGTTACAATGAGCAGTTCTTC.